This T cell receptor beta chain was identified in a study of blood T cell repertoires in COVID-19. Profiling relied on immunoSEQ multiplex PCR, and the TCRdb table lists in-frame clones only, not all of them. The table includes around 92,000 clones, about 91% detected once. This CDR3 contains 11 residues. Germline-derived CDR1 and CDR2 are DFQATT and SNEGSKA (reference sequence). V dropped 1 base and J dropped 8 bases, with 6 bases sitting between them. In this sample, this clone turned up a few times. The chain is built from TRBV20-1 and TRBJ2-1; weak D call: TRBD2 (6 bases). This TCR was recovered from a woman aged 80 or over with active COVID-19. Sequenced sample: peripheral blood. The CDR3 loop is CSARGGDEQFF. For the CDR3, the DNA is TGCAGTGCTAGAGGCGGGGATGAGCAGTTCTTC.